One sample yielded the 31 T cell receptor beta chains listed below, sequenced in a study of vaccination effects on CD4 cells after COVID-19. A roughly ten-day culture period preceded the isolation of CD4+ T cells. Either the BNT162b2 or mRNA-1273 vaccine was given to participants in two doses. Their specific antigens are unknown. The table came from immunoSEQ multiplex PCR; TCRdb's copy has only in-frame clones and leaves some out. Of about 45,000 clones in the sample, roughly three quarters are singletons; the top ten hold 6.5% to 8.5%. The sequencing used CD4+ T cells from PBMCs cultured without peptide, collected after COVID-19 vaccination. These TCRs come from a human donor who received a COVID-19 vaccine.

The genes are TRBV4-1 and TRBJ2-5; D is possibly TRBD2 (6 bases). Trimming cost V 1 base and J 5 bases, with 14 bases left between them. Germline-derived CDR1 and CDR2 are MGHRA and YSYEKL. This CDR3 comprises 15 residues. In nucleotides, the CDR3 is TGCGCCAGCAGCCAAGTTGGCGGCAGCGGGGAGACCCAGTACTTC. Encoded protein: CASSQVGGSGETQYF.

The rearrangement uses TRBV2 and TRBJ1-5; D unclear. The CDR3 loop spans 14 amino acids. Deletions cut 5 bases from V and 11 bases from J, with 19 bases between. Germline V gene lookup returns CDR1 SNHLY and CDR2 FYNNEI. CDR3 in DNA: TGTGCCAGCAGTCGTGACTCCAGTACTTCAGCCCAGCATTTT. It yields the protein CASSRDSSTSAQHF. Supplemented by reference TRBV2 and TRBJ1-5, the full variable domain reads EPEVTQTPSHQVTQMGQEVILRCVPISNHLYFYWYRQILGQKVEFLVSFYNNEISEKSEIFDDQFSVERPDGSNFTLKIRSTKLEDSAMYFCASSRDSSTSAQHFGDGTRLSIL.

In its sample, this clone was seen a few times. The CDR3 region is CASSPPSGRITGELFF. The DNA of the CDR3 is TGTGCCAGCAGCCCCCCTAGCGGGAGAATCACCGGGGAGCTGTTTTTT. The chain recombines TRBV7-9 with TRBJ2-2; 10 bases are shared with TRBD2. CDR1 and CDR2 from the germline V gene are SEHNR and FQNEAQ (reference sequence). This CDR3 contains 16 residues. The ends lost 5 bases at V and 4 bases at J; junction bases unmatched: 7.

The rearrangement uses TRBV7-9 and TRBJ2-1, with TRBD2 matching over 14 bases. Germline V gives CDR1 SEHNR, CDR2 FQNEAQ (reference sequence). This CDR3 region has 18 residues. V trimming: 3 bases; J trimming: 0 bases; junction bases outside the gene matches: 4. CDR3 sequence reads: CASSFPGTSGSSYNEQFF. Here the CDR3 DNA reads TGTGCCAGCAGCTTTCCCGGGACTAGCGGGAGCTCCTACAATGAGCAGTTCTTC.

The chain couples TRBV3-1 (or the pseudogene TRBV3-2) to TRBJ2-7; no clear D gene. The ends were cut back, 0 bases at V and 6 bases at J, with 9 bases in the middle. The CDR3 length is 13 residues. CDR1 is LGHDT, CDR2 YNNKEL, per germline (reference sequence). Here the CDR3 reads CASSQDLVGEQYF. Here the CDR3 DNA reads TGTGCCAGCAGCCAAGATTTAGTCGGCGAGCAGTACTTC.

The chain has TRBV10-1 and TRBJ1-2; D is uncertain. The CDR3 runs to 14 residues. Looked up from germline, CDR1 is WNHNN and CDR2 is SYGVQD (reference sequence). Trimming cost V 0 bases and J 5 bases, with 10 bases left between them. The CDR3 region has the DNA TGCGCCAGCAGTGAGTCGGACTCCCGGTATGGCTACACCTTC. Translation gives CASSESDSRYGYTF.

As DNA, the CDR3 is TGTGCCAGCAACTCTCTTCCCTACGAGCAGTACTTC. Amino acid sequence: CASNSLPYEQYF. The chain is built from TRBV12-3 or TRBV12-4 and TRBJ2-7; D is unresolved. CDR3 length equals 12 residues. Deletions cut 7 bases from V and 2 bases from J, with 9 bases between.

This clone is medium-sized. This chain connects TRBV18 to TRBJ1-2; TRBD1 matches at 12 bases. The CDR3 sequence is 19 residues long. J was trimmed by 0 bases and V by 6 bases; bases with no gene match: 14. CDR1 is KGHSH, CDR2 LQKENI, per germline. This CDR3 reads CASSRTPGTGGSSNYGYTF. CDR3 in DNA: TGTGCCAGCTCTAGAACCCCCGGGACAGGGGGCAGCTCTAACTATGGCTACACCTTC.

The chain recombines TRBV19 with TRBJ2-7; maybe TRBD1 (5 bases). The CDR3 extends over 13 amino acids. Germline loops: CDR1 LNHDA, CDR2 SQIVND (reference sequence). V lost 3 bases and J 4 bases, leaving 10 bases between the germline ends. CDR3 sequence: CASSMLRGYEQYF. Written as DNA, the CDR3 is TGTGCCAGTAGTATGTTAAGGGGTTACGAGCAGTACTTC.

The CDR3 DNA sequence: TGTGCTAGTGGTTTGGTGGAAACCAGGGGGTACACCTTC. Its translation is CASGLVETRGYTF. The chain uses TRBV12-5 and TRBJ1-2; 7 bases align to TRBD1. With 0 bases clipped from V and 11 bases from J, the junction kept 6 bases outside the gene matches. The CDR3 consists of 13 residues. The germline gives CDR1 LGHNT, CDR2 FRNRAP.

The chain's CDR3 is CASRGIRLAGGLSTDTQYF. The CDR3, as DNA: TGTGCCAGCAGGGGGATCAGGCTAGCGGGGGGGCTAAGCACAGATACGCAGTATTTT. The V and J genes are TRBV11-2 and TRBJ2-3, with 12 bases identical to TRBD2. Looked up from germline, CDR1 is SGHAT and CDR2 is FQNNGV. The J segment lost 0 bases and the V segment lost 6 bases, leaving 13 bases of the junction unmatched. This CDR3 has 19 amino acids.

CDR3 amino acids: CASSLVTSGTDTQYF. The CDR3 DNA is TGTGCCAGCAGCTTGGTAACTAGCGGCACAGATACGCAGTATTTT. The chain has TRBV5-4 and TRBJ2-3; 7 nucleotides align to TRBD2. CDR3 size: 15 residues. The V gene end was trimmed by 0 bases and the J gene end by 1 base; junction bases not matched to a gene: 2. Looked up from germline, CDR1 is SGHNT and CDR2 is YYREEE (reference sequence).

V and J are TRBV6-1 and TRBJ1-3, with D possibly matching TRBD1 (5 bases). The CDR3 contains 15 residues. CDR1 MNHNS and CDR2 SASEGT come from the germline V gene. Trimming removed 2 bases from V and 2 bases from J, with 10 bases in between. Here the CDR3 reads CASSELWGAGNTIYF. In DNA form, the CDR3 reads TGTGCCAGCAGTGAACTTTGGGGGGCTGGAAACACCATATATTTT.

The V call is TRBV9, the J call TRBJ2-2, with a weak D call TRBD2 (7 bases). The CDR3 consists of 17 residues. CDR1 and CDR2 from the germline V gene are SGDLS and YYNGEE. V lost 0 bases to trimming and J lost 5 bases, with 17 bases between them. CDR3 coding DNA: TGTGCCAGCAGCGTAGGGCTGGGGGGGCCTGTGACCGGGGAGCTGTTTTTT. This codes for CASSVGLGGPVTGELFF.

This clone was counted a few times. Written as DNA, the CDR3 is TGTGCCAGTAGTATCCAACCCCGGGACAGGGTCTTGTCACCCCTCCACTTT. Its translation is CASSIQPRDRVLSPLHF. The V and J genes are TRBV19 and TRBJ1-6; TRBD1 agrees at 9 bases. V trimming: 3 bases; J trimming: 10 bases; junction bases outside the gene matches: 13. The CDR3 consists of 17 residues. Germline V gene lookup returns CDR1 LNHDA and CDR2 SQIVND (reference sequence).

The chain recombines TRBV5-6 with TRBJ1-4; D call uncertain. CDR3 size: 13 residues. V gave up 2 bases and J gave up 8 bases, with 10 bases separating them. Germline CDR1 reads SGHDT; CDR2 reads YYEEEE. CDR3 bases: TGTGCCAGCAGCTTCGAAAGCAGAGAAAAACTGTTTTTT. It encodes CASSFESREKLFF.

The table lists this clone with a count of one. For the CDR3, the DNA is TGCGCCAGCAGCTTGAAGTCGGGGGCCCGAGGCTACACCTTC. This gives the protein CASSLKSGARGYTF. The rearrangement joins TRBV5-1 to TRBJ1-2, with D possibly TRBD1 on 6 matching bases. Germline CDR1 and CDR2: SGHRS and YFSETQ. The CDR3 consists of 14 residues. Trimming stripped 1 base from V and 8 bases from J, with 15 bases between.

The gene calls are TRBV5-1 and TRBJ2-7; D might be TRBD2 (6 bases). V lost 2 bases to trimming and J lost 0 bases, with 9 bases between them. This CDR3 has 14 amino acids. Germline V gene lookup returns CDR1 SGHRS and CDR2 YFSETQ. CDR3 DNA: TGCGCCAGCAGCTTTTCCGGGGGCTCCTACGAGCAGTACTTC. It encodes CASSFSGGSYEQYF. The whole variable domain, remainder taken from reference TRBV5-1 and TRBJ2-7, is KAGVTQTPRYLIKTRGQQVTLSCSPISGHRSVSWYQQTPGQGLQFLFEYFSETQRNKGNFPGRFSGRQFSNSRSEMNVSTLELGDSALYLCASSFSGGSYEQYFGPGTRLTVT.

This rearrangement joins TRBV9 to TRBJ2-7; D is unresolved. The germline V gene has CDR1 SGDLS and CDR2 YYNGEE. The CDR3 totals 12 residues. Trimming removed 0 bases at V and 3 bases at J, with 4 bases between. CDR3 in amino acids: CASSVDGYEQYF. The CDR3 coding sequence is TGTGCCAGCAGCGTAGACGGCTACGAGCAGTACTTC.

This chain uses TRBV5-1 with TRBJ2-1, with D tentatively TRBD2 (7 bases). Germline values: CDR1 SGHRS, CDR2 YFSETQ. Trimming cost V 0 bases and J 6 bases, with 25 bases left between them. This CDR3 region has 19 residues. CDR3 coding DNA: TGCGCCAGCAGCTTGGCCCGGTCGCACTGGGCGGGGGCCCGCAATGAGCAGTTCTTC. Its protein product is CASSLARSHWAGARNEQFF.

The V gene is TRBV2, the J gene TRBJ2-2; D is ambiguous. Between the trimmed V and J ends, which lost 3 bases and 6 bases, there was a span of 8 bases. CDR1 is SNHLY, CDR2 FYNNEI, per germline. This CDR3 is 13 amino acids long. This chain's CDR3 is CASSDSMAGELFF. CDR3 nucleotide sequence: TGTGCCAGCAGTGATTCGATGGCCGGGGAGCTGTTTTTT. Supplemented by reference TRBV2 and TRBJ2-2, the full variable domain reads EPEVTQTPSHQVTQMGQEVILRCVPISNHLYFYWYRQILGQKVEFLVSFYNNEISEKSEIFDDQFSVERPDGSNFTLKIRSTKLEDSAMYFCASSDSMAGELFFGEGSRLTVL.

The J gene is TRBJ2-1, the V gene TRBV4-2, with D perhaps matching TRBD1 (5 bases). V lost 1 base and J 4 bases, leaving 14 bases between the germline ends. Germline lookup yields CDR1 LGHNA and CDR2 YNFKEQ. This CDR3 region has 16 residues. This CDR3 is CASSQANRRQYNEQFF. CDR3 nucleotides: TGTGCCAGCAGCCAAGCGAACCGGCGACAGTACAATGAGCAGTTCTTC.

This clone was recorded a few times. The chain employs TRBV5-4 and TRBJ2-1; 7 bases agree with TRBD2. This CDR3 region has 16 residues. The germline V gene has CDR1 SGHNT and CDR2 YYREEE (reference sequence). Trimming at V came to 0 bases and at J to 6 bases, leaving 9 bases not matched to a gene. As DNA, the CDR3 is TGTGCCAGCAGCTTGGGGTTGGCGGGAGAACCCAATGAGCAGTTCTTC. It is translated as CASSLGLAGEPNEQFF.

The chain employs TRBV3-1 (or the pseudogene TRBV3-2) and TRBJ2-3, with 14 bases lining up with TRBD2. This CDR3 spans 13 amino acids. Germline V gene sequence: CDR1 LGHDT, CDR2 YNNKEL (reference sequence). Losses at the gene ends were 5 bases for V and 14 bases for J; bases not matched to a gene: 6. In nucleotides, the CDR3 is TGTGCCAGCAGCTCGGGACTAGCGGGAGTTATGTATTTT. It specifies CASSSGLAGVMYF.

The rearrangement links TRBV6-5 to TRBJ2-2, with TRBD2 matching over 14 bases. The CDR3 contains 14 residues. CDR1 MNHEY and CDR2 SVGAGI come from the germline V gene. This chain's CDR3 is CVSPTSGRVGELFF. DNA of the CDR3: TGTGTTTCCCCGACTAGCGGGAGGGTGGGGGAGCTGTTTTTT.

The chain employs TRBV5-8 and TRBJ1-6; no clear D gene. Germline values: CDR1 SGHTS, CDR2 YDEGEE. The V and J ends lost 0 bases and 1 base respectively, with 5 bases between them. The CDR3 is made up of 15 amino acids. This chain's CDR3 is CASSLERSYNSPLHF. In DNA form, the CDR3 reads TGTGCCAGCAGCTTGGAGAGATCCTATAATTCACCCCTCCACTTT.

V usage is TRBV6-6 and J usage is TRBJ2-1; D might be TRBD2 (5 bases). V was clipped by 6 bases and J by 0 bases, with 9 bases between them. The CDR3 covers 14 residues. The germline gives CDR1 MNHNY, CDR2 SVGAGI (reference sequence). CDR3 in amino acids: CASRLVSSYNEQFF. The DNA for the CDR3 is TGTGCCAGCAGACTAGTGAGCTCCTACAATGAGCAGTTCTTC.

CDR3: CAISESSQDRTQPQHF. The DNA for the CDR3 is TGTGCCATCAGTGAGTCGAGTCAGGATCGGACGCAGCCCCAGCATTTT. V usage is TRBV10-3 and J usage is TRBJ1-5; D gene uncertain. Per the germline V gene, CDR1 is ENHRY and CDR2 is SYGVKD. Trimming removed 0 bases from V and 7 bases from J, with 16 bases in between. The CDR3 spans 16 residues.

The rearrangement uses TRBV5-4 and TRBJ2-3, with D perhaps matching TRBD2 (6 bases). There are 14 residues in the CDR3. Germline CDR1 SGHNT, CDR2 YYREEE (reference sequence). V lost 5 bases to trimming and J lost 4 bases, with 14 bases between them. As DNA, the CDR3 is TGTGCCAGCAGTCGTCGGGGCGGGGCAGATACGCAGTATTTT. Translated, it gives CASSRRGGADTQYF. Complete variable domain (other parts from reference TRBV5-4 and TRBJ2-3): ETGVTQSPTHLIKTRGQQVTLRCSSQSGHNTVSWYQQALGQGPQFIFQYYREEENGRGNFPPRFSGLQFPNYSSELNVNALELDDSALYLCASSRRGGADTQYFGPGTRLTVL.

The gene calls are TRBV2 and TRBJ2-3; unclear D gene. This CDR3 comprises 14 residues. Germline V CDR1 and CDR2: SNHLY, FYNNEI. Trimming stripped 7 bases from V and 0 bases from J, with 11 bases between. CDR3 sequence reads: CASIRLESTDTQYF. CDR3 DNA sequence: TGTGCCAGCATACGGTTGGAAAGCACAGATACGCAGTATTTT.

The chain links TRBV9 to TRBJ2-3, with 9 bases that match TRBD2. Losses at the gene ends were 2 bases for V and 1 base for J; bases not matched to a gene: 2. CDR1 and CDR2 from the germline V gene are SGDLS and YYNGEE. The CDR3 has 15 residues. The CDR3 DNA follows: TGTGCCAGCAGCGTCGTAGCGGGAGGCACAGATACGCAGTATTTT. Protein sequence: CASSVVAGGTDTQYF.